Listed below are T cell receptor beta chains from one sample, sequenced in a study of blood T cell repertoires in COVID-19. TCRdb's table, derived via immunoSEQ multiplex PCR, lists solely in-frame clones and lacks some. The data contain 400,000 or so clones, 88% of them singletons. The material sequenced was PBMCs or T cells enriched from blood (not recorded which). These receptors came from a woman in her 40s with acute COVID-19. Both conserved end residues are part of each CDR3. D genes are given only for firm matches. Not all rows give a size; the values are once, few, many and, for expanded clones, a class.

v_call	j_call	d_call	clone_size	cdr3_nt	cdr3_aa
TRBV25-1	TRBJ1-6	-	-	TGTGCCAGCAGTGATTCTTCCCTCCACTTT	CASSDSSLHF
TRBV5-1	TRBJ1-1	TRBD1	few	TGCGCCAGCAGGACCACAGGGGTTGGGAACACTGAAGCTTTCTTT	CASRTTGVGNTEAFF
TRBV7-9	TRBJ2-1	TRBD1	-	TGTGCCAGCAGCTTAAATACAGGGGGCTCCTACAATGAGCAGTTCTTC	CASSLNTGGSYNEQFF
TRBV11-3	TRBJ2-1	TRBD2	-	TGTGCCAGCAGCTTAGTCGGGACTAGCGTTTGGAATGAGCAGTTCTTC	CASSLVGTSVWNEQFF
TRBV27	TRBJ2-1	TRBD2	-	TGTGCCAGCGGCCTAGCGGGGGGCAGCTCCTACAATGAGCAGTTCTTC	CASGLAGGSSYNEQFF
TRBV5-1	TRBJ1-3	-	-	TGCGCCAGCAGCGCAGGGTGGGCTGGAAACACCATATATTTT	CASSAGWAGNTIYF
TRBV2	TRBJ1-6	TRBD1	-	TGTGCCAGCAGTGAAAAGGGAAGACGGACAGGGATAAATTCACCCCTCCACTTT	CASSEKGRRTGINSPLHF
TRBV5-6	TRBJ2-3	-	-	TGTGCCAGCAGCTTGGACGGGGGGACACGCACAGATACGCAGTATTTT	CASSLDGGTRTDTQYF
TRBV5-6	TRBJ2-7	TRBD1	few	TGTGCCAGCAGCACAACGACAGGGGGATACGAGCAGTACTTC	CASSTTTGGYEQYF
TRBV15	TRBJ1-4	-	-	TGTGCCACCAGCAGAGGCCCAGATCGGGGGGCTGAAAAACTGTTTTTT	CATSRGPDRGAEKLFF
TRBV27	TRBJ1-6	TRBD1	-	TGTGCCAGCAGTTTGGGACAGTATAATTCACCCCTCCACTTT	CASSLGQYNSPLHF
TRBV29-1	TRBJ1-2	TRBD1	-	TGCAGCGTTGGGACAGGGGGACTCTATGGCTACACCTTC	CSVGTGGLYGYTF
TRBV27	TRBJ2-7	TRBD1	-	TGTGCCAGCAGTTACAGGGGGCGGTACGAGCAGTACTTC	CASSYRGRYEQYF
TRBV19	TRBJ2-2	-	-	TGTGCCAGTAGTATAGGCGGCACCGGGGAGCTGTTTTTT	CASSIGGTGELFF
TRBV21-1	TRBJ1-1	-	-	TGTGCCAGCAGCAATCCCCCAGGGGACGGAGGCACTGAAGCTTTCTTT	CASSNPPGDGGTEAFF
TRBV18	TRBJ2-7	TRBD1	-	TGTGCCAGCTCATCTTTTCCCGGGACAGGGTCGTACGAGCAGTACTTC	CASSSFPGTGSYEQYF
TRBV6-2/TRBV6-3	TRBJ2-1	-	-	TGTGCCAGCAGTTCCGGGGTTTACAATGAGCAGTTCTTC	CASSSGVYNEQFF
TRBV7-9	TRBJ2-7	TRBD1	-	TGTGCCAGCAGCTTATCGGGACAGGGGTCCTACGAGCAGTACTTC	CASSLSGQGSYEQYF
TRBV4-1	TRBJ1-1	-	-	TGCGCCAGCAGCCAAGATCGGAGGGGCAGAGCTTTCTTT	CASSQDRRGRAFF
TRBV10-3	TRBJ2-7	-	-	TGTGCCATCAGTGAGACCCCCCGGACACAGGCAGCCTACGAGCAGTACTTC	CAISETPRTQAAYEQYF
TRBV5-1	TRBJ1-1	-	-	TGCGCCAGCAGCGGCCGGGAGGCTGAAGCTTTCTTT	CASSGREAEAFF
TRBV7-9	TRBJ2-3	-	-	TGTGCCAGCAGCTTCACGAGGGATGGTACGCAGTATTTT	CASSFTRDGTQYF
TRBV19	TRBJ1-2	-	-	TGTGCCAGTAGTATCGCGGCGGTGGATGGCTACACCTTC	CASSIAAVDGYTF
TRBV29-1	TRBJ1-1	TRBD1	-	TGCAGCGTTATCAAAACAGGGGTTCCTGAAGCTTTCTTT	CSVIKTGVPEAFF
TRBV6-4	TRBJ2-1	-	-	TGTGCCAGCAGGGCAGGGATAGGGGGGGGATACAATGAGCAGTTCTTC	CASRAGIGGGYNEQFF
TRBV6-5	TRBJ2-1	TRBD1	-	TGTGCCAGCAGTTCAATGGGGACAGGCAATGAGCAGTTCTTC	CASSSMGTGNEQFF
TRBV25-1	TRBJ2-6	-	-	TGTGCCAGCAGTTCTTCTTCTGGGGCCAACGTCCTGACTTTC	CASSSSSGANVLTF
TRBV5-3	TRBJ2-7	-	-	TGTGCCAGAAGCTTGGCCGGGTGGGAGCAGTACTTC	CARSLAGWEQYF
TRBV20-1	TRBJ1-2	-	-	TGCACCCCCATTCCCGGCTACACCTTC	CTPIPGYTF
TRBV15	TRBJ1-2	TRBD1	-	TGTGCCACCAGCAGAGATGGACAGGGCGGAGACTATGGCTACACCTTC	CATSRDGQGGDYGYTF
TRBV30	TRBJ1-2	TRBD1	-	TGTGCCTGCCCTAACAGGGGCTCAGACTATGGCTACACCTTC	CACPNRGSDYGYTF
TRBV25-1	TRBJ1-1	-	-	TGTGCCAGCAGTGACAGGGTAAACACTGAAGCTTTCTTT	CASSDRVNTEAFF
TRBV21-1	TRBJ1-5	-	-	TGTGCCAGCAGCGGATCAGCCTTGGAGGGACAGCCCCAGCATTTT	CASSGSALEGQPQHF
TRBV5-1	TRBJ2-2	-	-	TGCGCCAGCAGCTCCCCTTCGAGTGCCAGGACCGGGGAGCTGTTTTTT	CASSSPSSARTGELFF
TRBV9	TRBJ2-5	-	-	TGTGCCAGCAGCGTAGGAGTCGGGATCCAAGAGACCCAGTACTTC	CASSVGVGIQETQYF
TRBV19	TRBJ2-7	-	-	TGTGCCAGTAGTATAGATGGCAGGGGGGTTCTGTACGAGCAGTACTTC	CASSIDGRGVLYEQYF
TRBV18	TRBJ2-6	-	-	TGTGCCAGCTCACCGGAGGCAGGGGCCAACGTCCTGACTTTC	CASSPEAGANVLTF
TRBV2	TRBJ1-6	-	-	TGTGCCAGCACGCCCCCGCCGCAGGGGTCAAATTCACCCCTCCACTTT	CASTPPPQGSNSPLHF
TRBV15	TRBJ1-5	-	-	TGTGCCACCAGCAGAGATCGGACAGTATATAGCAATCAGCCCCAGCATTTT	CATSRDRTVYSNQPQHF
TRBV19	TRBJ1-5	-	-	TGTGCCAGTAGTATTGTTGTTTCCGTAAATCAGCCCCAGCATTTT	CASSIVVSVNQPQHF
TRBV5-5	TRBJ2-5	TRBD1	-	TGTGCCAGCAGCTTGGAGGGGGCGAAGACCCAGTACTTC	CASSLEGAKTQYF
TRBV28	TRBJ2-4	-	-	TGTGCCAGCAGTTTACGGGGACTAGCCAAAAACATTCAGTACTTC	CASSLRGLAKNIQYF
TRBV7-8	TRBJ1-1	-	-	TGTGCCAGCAGCTTAGTTGCAGGTAACACTGAAGCTTTCTTT	CASSLVAGNTEAFF
TRBV7-8	TRBJ1-3	-	-	TGTGCCAGCAGCTTAGGCGGGGGCGCTGGAAACACCATATATTTT	CASSLGGGAGNTIYF
TRBV11-3	TRBJ2-1	-	-	TGTGCCAGCAGCTCACAGGGATACAATGAGCAGTTCTTC	CASSSQGYNEQFF
TRBV15	TRBJ2-1	-	-	TGTGCCACCAGCCCATACAATCAGGCCAATGAGCAGTTCTTC	CATSPYNQANEQFF
TRBV6-5	TRBJ1-6	-	-	TGTGCCAGCAGACGTTCGACTCCGAGGGAATCACCCCTCCACTTT	CASRRSTPRESPLHF
TRBV2	TRBJ1-2	-	-	TGTGCCAGCAGTGAAAGTGGCCCTCTCTATGGCTACACCTTC	CASSESGPLYGYTF